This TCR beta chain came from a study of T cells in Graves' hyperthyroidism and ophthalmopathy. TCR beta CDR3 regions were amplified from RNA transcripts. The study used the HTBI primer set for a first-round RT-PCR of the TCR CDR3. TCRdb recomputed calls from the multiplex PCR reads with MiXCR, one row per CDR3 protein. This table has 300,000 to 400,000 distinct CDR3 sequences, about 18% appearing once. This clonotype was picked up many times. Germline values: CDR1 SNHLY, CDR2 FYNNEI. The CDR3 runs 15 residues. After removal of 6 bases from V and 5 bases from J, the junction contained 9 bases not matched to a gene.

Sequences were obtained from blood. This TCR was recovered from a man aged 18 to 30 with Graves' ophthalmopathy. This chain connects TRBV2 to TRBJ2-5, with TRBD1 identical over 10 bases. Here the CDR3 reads CASRGPGQGSETQYF. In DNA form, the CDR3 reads TGTGCCAGCAGGGGACCGGGACAGGGGTCTGAGACCCAGTACTTC. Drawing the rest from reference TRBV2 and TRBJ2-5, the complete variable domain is EPEVTQTPSHQVTQMGQEVILRCVPISNHLYFYWYRQILGQKVEFLVSFYNNEISEKSEIFDDQFSVERPDGSNFTLKIRSTKLEDSAMYFCASRGPGQGSETQYFGPGTRLLVL.